The 26 T cell receptor beta chains below all came from one sample that was sequenced in a study of beta chain features in type 1 diabetes. Sequenced material consisted of expressed TCRB transcripts (all of the isolated RNA was reverse transcribed). Assay: immunoSEQ multiplex PCR; the TCRdb copy retains only in-frame clones and omits some. The sample shows hundreds of thousands of clones, 9.5% to 12% of them seen only once. The sequencing input was naive CD4+ T cells from blood. These receptors came from a woman in her late teens or twenties in good health.

This clone turned up a few times. The gene calls are TRBV2 and TRBJ1-1; no definite D call. The CDR3 has 11 amino acids. Germline values: CDR1 SNHLY, CDR2 FYNNEI. Trimming took off 5 bases at V and 4 bases at J, with 5 bases between the two ends. DNA of the CDR3: TGTGCCAGCAGTTTAGGCACTGAAGCTTTCTTT. It translates to CASSLGTEAFF. Full variable domain (rest looked up from reference TRBV2 and TRBJ1-1): EPEVTQTPSHQVTQMGQEVILRCVPISNHLYFYWYRQILGQKVEFLVSFYNNEISEKSEIFDDQFSVERPDGSNFTLKIRSTKLEDSAMYFCASSLGTEAFFGQGTRLTVV.

This clone showed up just a few times. The genes are TRBV4-3 and TRBJ2-1; 11 nucleotides agree with TRBD2. The CDR3 is made up of 17 amino acids. The germline V gene encodes CDR1 LGHNA and CDR2 YSLEER. J was trimmed by 3 bases and V by 3 bases; bases with no gene match: 7. This CDR3 is CASSHIPGTSGYNEQFF. The CDR3 DNA follows: TGCGCCAGCAGCCATATACCCGGGACTAGCGGCTACAATGAGCAGTTCTTC.

The chain has TRBV7-9 and TRBJ1-2; D is ambiguous. V dropped 5 bases and J dropped 3 bases, with 16 bases sitting between them. The V gene's germline CDR1 is SEHNR and CDR2 FQNEAQ (reference sequence). The CDR3 contains 15 residues. The DNA for the CDR3 is TGTGCCAGCAGCCCCGAGGTGCATGGGCACTATGGCTACACCTTC. It yields the protein CASSPEVHGHYGYTF.

The chain links TRBV6-5 to TRBJ2-1; D ambiguous. Per germline, CDR1 MNHEY and CDR2 SVGAGI. The CDR3 is made up of 11 amino acids. Deletions cut 2 bases from V and 6 bases from J, with 2 bases between. The CDR3 DNA reads TGTGCCAGCAGTTACATCAATGAGCAGTTCTTC. Protein: CASSYINEQFF.

The rearrangement links TRBV29-1 to TRBJ2-7; D possibly matches TRBD1 or TRBD2 (5 bases each). There are 18 residues in the CDR3. Germline V gene lookup returns CDR1 SQVTM and CDR2 ANQGSEA. Deletions cut 6 bases from V and 2 bases from J, with 29 bases between. The CDR3 is CSVLERGEGTIVTYEQYF. CDR3 nucleotide sequence: TGCAGCGTCCTTGAAAGGGGTGAGGGGACCATCGTGACCTACGAGCAGTACTTC.

The chain has TRBV19 and TRBJ1-1; a weak D match, TRBD1 (6 bases). CDR1 and CDR2 from the germline V gene are LNHDA and SQIVND (reference sequence). This CDR3 has 13 amino acids. The CDR3 DNA sequence: TGTGCTCTTCGGGAACAGGGTCTCGGTGAAGCTTTCTTT. Amino acids: CALREQGLGEAFF.

The chain is built from TRBV7-6 and TRBJ2-1, with no clear D. Germline lookup yields CDR1 SGHVS and CDR2 FNYEAQ. The V end lost 1 base, the J end lost 1 base, and 8 bases lay between the germline ends. CDR3 length: 15 amino acids. CDR3 sequence reads: CASSLGLLSYNEQFF. The CDR3 nucleotides are TGTGCCAGCAGCTTAGGACTTCTGTCCTACAATGAGCAGTTCTTC.

There are a few counts of this clone. Distinct nucleotide sequences in the sample also encode this CDR3. This rearrangement joins TRBV29-1 to TRBJ2-3; 8 nucleotides match TRBD2. V lost 6 bases, J lost 1 base, and 0 bases stayed unmatched. This CDR3 spans 12 amino acids. Germline values: CDR1 SQVTM, CDR2 ANQGSEA. The CDR3 sequence is CSVGGGTDTQYF. DNA for the CDR3: TGCAGCGTCGGGGGGGGCACAGATACGCAGTATTTT.

This clone occurred a few times. The chain couples TRBV11-2 to TRBJ1-1, with D possibly TRBD1 on 6 matching bases. Between the trimmed V and J ends, which lost 4 bases and 11 bases, there was a span of 14 bases. This CDR3 has 12 residues. Germline V gene sequence: CDR1 SGHAT, CDR2 FQNNGV. The DNA for the CDR3 is TGTGCCAGCAGCTCCCCAAACAGGGTCGCTTTCTTT. Residues: CASSSPNRVAFF.

This chain links TRBV9 with TRBJ2-1; D is undetermined. The CDR3 spans 16 residues. V shed 4 bases and J shed 0 bases, with 14 bases lying between them. In germline, CDR1 is SGDLS, CDR2 YYNGEE. In nucleotides, the CDR3 is TGTGCCAGCAGCCTGGGGTGGCGGACCTCCTACAATGAGCAGTTCTTC. Amino acid sequence: CASSLGWRTSYNEQFF. Looking up the rest from reference TRBV9 and TRBJ2-1 gives the full variable domain: DSGVTQTPKHLITATGQRVTLRCSPRSGDLSVYWYQQSLDQGLQFLIQYYNGEERAKGNILERFSAQQFPDLHSELNLSSLELGDSALYFCASSLGWRTSYNEQFFGPGTRLTVL.

J is TRBJ2-5 and V is TRBV2; 7 positions agree with TRBD1. CDR1 is SNHLY, CDR2 FYNNEI, per germline. The V gene end was trimmed by 5 bases and the J gene end by 0 bases; junction bases not matched to a gene: 9. This CDR3 has 16 residues. The DNA of the CDR3 is TGTGCCAGCAGTACCACCGGGACAGCAGACCAAGAGACCCAGTACTTC. This sequence encodes CASSTTGTADQETQYF.

This chain joins TRBV11-2 and TRBJ2-3; D is undetermined. V was shortened by 5 bases and J by 2 bases, with 5 bases between the two germline ends. The V gene's germline CDR1 is SGHAT and CDR2 FQNNGV. The CDR3 covers 12 residues. The CDR3 here is CASSPNTDTQYF. The CDR3 DNA sequence: TGTGCCAGCAGCCCGAACACAGATACGCAGTATTTT.

This clone was counted a few times. The chain combines TRBV29-1 with TRBJ1-1; D gene ambiguous. The CDR3 consists of 11 residues. V lost 7 bases to trimming and J lost 5 bases, with 11 bases between them. Germline V gene lookup returns CDR1 SQVTM and CDR2 ANQGSEA. In nucleotides, the CDR3 is TGCAGCGCAGAGGGTTATACTGAAGCTTTCTTT. Protein product: CSAEGYTEAFF.

With respect to this clone: Other DNA sequences from this sample encode an identical CDR3 as well. This chain uses TRBV7-3 with TRBJ1-1; no reliable D call. From germline, CDR1 is SGHTA and CDR2 FQGTGA. Trimming shortened V by 3 bases and J by 1 base, and 6 bases separated the two germline ends. CDR3 size: 13 residues. For the CDR3, the DNA is TGTGCCAGCAGCTTCTCAGGGAACACTGAAGCTTTCTTT. Residues: CASSFSGNTEAFF. The full variable domain, its missing parts supplied by reference TRBV7-3 and TRBJ1-1, is GAGVSQTPSNKVTEKGKYVELRCDPISGHTALYWYRQSLGQGPEFLIYFQGTGAADDSGLPNDRFFAVRPEGSVSTLKIQRTERGDSAVYLCASSFSGNTEAFFGQGTRLTVV.

There are a few counts of this clone. The J gene is TRBJ2-1, the V gene TRBV2; possibly TRBD2 for D (5 bases). This CDR3 is built from 12 residues. The V gene lost 1 base and the J gene lost 12 bases, with 10 bases spanning the gap. Germline V CDR1 and CDR2: SNHLY, FYNNEI. CDR3 in DNA: TGTGCCAGCAGTGAAGAAATTAGCGTGCAGTTCTTC. This encodes CASSEEISVQFF.

The CDR3 DNA follows: TGTGCCATCAGTGGAGATCGGGGATATGGCTACACCTTC. As protein: CAISGDRGYGYTF. V and J are TRBV10-3 and TRBJ1-2; no clear D. This CDR3 has 13 amino acids. Trimming pared 4 bases from V and 5 bases from J, leaving 11 bases between. Germline V CDR1 and CDR2: ENHRY, SYGVKD.

This sequence joins TRBV28 and TRBJ2-3, with a tentative D call TRBD2 (6 bases). CDR3 size: 15 residues. The germline CDR1 and CDR2 sequences are MDHEN and SYDVKM. Between the trimmed V and J ends, which lost 2 bases and 4 bases, there was a span of 13 bases. Here the CDR3 reads CASSLSLGGPDTQYF. CDR3 in DNA: TGTGCCAGCAGTTTAAGTTTAGGAGGGCCAGATACGCAGTATTTT.

This chain connects TRBV4-1 to TRBJ2-2, with 7 bases lining up with TRBD1. CDR1 is MGHRA and CDR2 is YSYEKL in the germline V gene. Trimming took 3 bases from V and 9 from J; bases not matched to a gene: 10. The CDR3 extends over 15 amino acids. The CDR3 loop reads CASSQLGQRSRELFF. CDR3 sequence (DNA): TGCGCCAGCAGCCAGTTGGGACAGCGGAGCAGGGAGCTGTTTTTT.

The chain has TRBV7-2 and TRBJ1-2, with 9 bases matching TRBD1. V was pared by 1 base and J by 4 bases, with 1 base of the junction left unmatched. This CDR3 has 14 amino acids. In germline, CDR1 is SGHTA, CDR2 FQGNSA. CDR3 nucleotide sequence: TGTGCCAGCAGCTTAGGGACAGGGGCCTATGGCTACACCTTC. Its translation is CASSLGTGAYGYTF.

The rearrangement uses TRBV7-2 and TRBJ2-3, with no clear D. Germline V gives CDR1 SGHTA, CDR2 FQGNSA. This CDR3 is 13 amino acids long. Trimming cost V 1 base and J 6 bases, with 8 bases left between them. The CDR3 region has the DNA TGTGCCAGCAGCTTAGGAACTGTGGATACGCAGTATTTT. Translating gives CASSLGTVDTQYF.

In this sample, this clone turned up a few times. The rearrangement links TRBV9 to TRBJ2-5; D is tentatively TRBD1 or TRBD2 (5 bases each). Germline V lookup: CDR1 SGDLS, CDR2 YYNGEE. The V and J ends lost 2 bases and 0 bases respectively, with 8 bases between them. CDR3 length equals 14 residues. The CDR3 region is CASSVRDHQETQYF. CDR3 in DNA: TGTGCCAGCAGCGTCAGGGACCACCAAGAGACCCAGTACTTC.

This clone was recorded many times. This chain connects TRBV30 to TRBJ1-2, with 9 bases that match TRBD1. CDR1 is GTSNPN, CDR2 SVGIG, per germline (reference sequence). Losses at the gene ends were 1 base for V and 5 bases for J; bases not matched to a gene: 8. The CDR3 sequence is 15 residues long. The CDR3 DNA reads TGTGCCTGGAGTGCACACAGGGGGCGGTTGTATGGCTACACCTTC. Amino acids: CAWSAHRGRLYGYTF. The complete variable domain, with remaining parts taken from reference TRBV30 and TRBJ1-2, reads SQTIHQWPATLVQPVGSPLSLECTVEGTSNPNLYWYRQAAGRGLQLLFYSVGIGQISSEVPQNLSASRPQDRQFILSSKKLLLSDSGFYLCAWSAHRGRLYGYTFGSGTRLTVV.

This clone was found a few times. CDR3 in DNA: TGCGCCAGCAGAGGACAGGGGGGTGTGGAGACCCAGTACTTC. Its translation: CASRGQGGVETQYF. This chain connects TRBV4-1 to TRBJ2-5; 10 positions agree with TRBD1. CDR1 and CDR2 (germline): MGHRA, YSYEKL. V lost 6 bases and J lost 5; bases outside the gene matches: 6. CDR3 size: 14 residues.

The chain links TRBV30 to TRBJ1-5, with TRBD1 matching over 8 bases. The CDR3 runs to 13 residues. The V gene end was trimmed by 0 bases and the J gene end by 6 bases; junction bases not matched to a gene: 1. The germline gives CDR1 GTSNPN, CDR2 SVGIG (reference sequence). CDR3 sequence reads: CAWSVQGAQPQHF. In DNA form, the CDR3 reads TGTGCCTGGAGTGTCCAGGGGGCTCAGCCCCAGCATTTT.

The genes are TRBV28 and TRBJ2-5, with TRBD2 matching 11 bases. CDR3 length: 15 amino acids. Trimming at V came to 6 bases and at J to 4 bases, leaving 7 bases not matched to a gene. The germline V gene has CDR1 MDHEN and CDR2 SYDVKM. CDR3 region: CASRLSGGAGETQYF. DNA of the CDR3: TGTGCCAGCAGACTTAGCGGGGGGGCAGGAGAGACCCAGTACTTC.

This clone showed up just a few times. The chain has TRBV29-1 and TRBJ1-1, with TRBD1 as a possible D gene (5 bases). There are 14 residues in the CDR3. The V gene lost 5 bases and the J gene lost 1 base, with 14 bases spanning the gap. Germline values: CDR1 SQVTM, CDR2 ANQGSEA. The CDR3 DNA follows: TGCAGCGTTAAGGGTTCGGGGCCGAACACTGAAGCTTTCTTT. It encodes CSVKGSGPNTEAFF. Looking up the rest from reference TRBV29-1 and TRBJ1-1 gives the full variable domain: SAVISQKPSRDICQRGTSLTIQCQVDSQVTMMFWYRQQPGQSLTLIATANQGSEATYESGFVIDKFPISRPNLTFSTLTVSNMSPEDSSIYLCSVKGSGPNTEAFFGQGTRLTVV.